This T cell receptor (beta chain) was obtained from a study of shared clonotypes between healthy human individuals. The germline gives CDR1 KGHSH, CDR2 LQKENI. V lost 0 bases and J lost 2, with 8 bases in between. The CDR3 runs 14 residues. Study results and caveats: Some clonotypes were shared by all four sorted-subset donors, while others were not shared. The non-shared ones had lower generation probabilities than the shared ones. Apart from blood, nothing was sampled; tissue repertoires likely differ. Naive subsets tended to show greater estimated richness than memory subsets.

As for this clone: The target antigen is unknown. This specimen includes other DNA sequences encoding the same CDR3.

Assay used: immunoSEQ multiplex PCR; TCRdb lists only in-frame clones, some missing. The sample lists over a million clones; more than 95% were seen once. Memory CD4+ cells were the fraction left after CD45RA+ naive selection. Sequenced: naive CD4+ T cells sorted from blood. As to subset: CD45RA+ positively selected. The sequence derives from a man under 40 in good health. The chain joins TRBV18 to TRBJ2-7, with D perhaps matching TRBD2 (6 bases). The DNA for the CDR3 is TGTGCCAGCTCACCACCGGGACTCCCCTACGAGCAGTACTTC. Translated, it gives CASSPPGLPYEQYF. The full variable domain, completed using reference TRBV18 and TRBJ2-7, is NAGVMQNPRHLVRRRGQEARLRCSPMKGHSHVYWYRQLPEEGLKFMVYLQKENIIDESGMPKERFSAEFPKEGPSILRIQQVVRGDSAAYFCASSPPGLPYEQYFGPGTRLTVT.